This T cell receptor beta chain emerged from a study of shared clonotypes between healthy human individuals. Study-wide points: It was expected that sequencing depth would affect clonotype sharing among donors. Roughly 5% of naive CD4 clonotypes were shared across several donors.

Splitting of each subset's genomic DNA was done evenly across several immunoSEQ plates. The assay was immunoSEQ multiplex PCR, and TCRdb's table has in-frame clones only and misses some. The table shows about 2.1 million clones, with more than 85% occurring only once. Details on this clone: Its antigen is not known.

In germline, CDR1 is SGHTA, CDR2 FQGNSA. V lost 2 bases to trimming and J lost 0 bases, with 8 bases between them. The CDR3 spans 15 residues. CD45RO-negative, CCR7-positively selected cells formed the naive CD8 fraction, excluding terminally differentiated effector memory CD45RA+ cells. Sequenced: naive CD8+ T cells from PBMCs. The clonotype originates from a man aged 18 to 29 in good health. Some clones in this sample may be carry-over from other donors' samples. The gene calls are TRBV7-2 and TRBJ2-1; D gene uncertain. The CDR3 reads CASSLRSNSYNEQFF. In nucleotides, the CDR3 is TGTGCCAGCAGCTTAAGATCGAACTCCTACAATGAGCAGTTCTTC.